This T cell receptor (beta chain) was documented in a study of blood T cell repertoires in COVID-19. Background on the study: From the United States, Italy and Spain came samples of acute and convalescent COVID-19. From T cells, B-cell-depleted T cells, or PBMCs came the material, which was cDNA or gDNA.

Between the trimmed V and J ends, which lost 2 bases and 2 bases, there was a span of 4 bases. CDR1 is SGHRS, CDR2 YFSETQ, per germline. The CDR3 runs 12 residues. This clone was seen once. Original data processing: Amplification of reference gene primers was used by the study to estimate nucleated cell counts. TCRdb's copy holds only in-frame clones and misses some; the assay was immunoSEQ multiplex PCR. The DNA gave D and trimming, while V, J and clone size come from that table. The sample carries around 200,000 clones, about 86% recorded once. The origin of this receptor is a human donor with acute or convalescent COVID-19. The donor label of this sample is uncertain. Specimen: peripheral blood. The V gene is TRBV5-1, the J gene TRBJ2-5; D ambiguous. CDR3 amino acids: CASSFEQETQYF. CDR3 nucleotide sequence: TGCGCCAGCAGCTTTGAGCAAGAGACCCAGTACTTC.